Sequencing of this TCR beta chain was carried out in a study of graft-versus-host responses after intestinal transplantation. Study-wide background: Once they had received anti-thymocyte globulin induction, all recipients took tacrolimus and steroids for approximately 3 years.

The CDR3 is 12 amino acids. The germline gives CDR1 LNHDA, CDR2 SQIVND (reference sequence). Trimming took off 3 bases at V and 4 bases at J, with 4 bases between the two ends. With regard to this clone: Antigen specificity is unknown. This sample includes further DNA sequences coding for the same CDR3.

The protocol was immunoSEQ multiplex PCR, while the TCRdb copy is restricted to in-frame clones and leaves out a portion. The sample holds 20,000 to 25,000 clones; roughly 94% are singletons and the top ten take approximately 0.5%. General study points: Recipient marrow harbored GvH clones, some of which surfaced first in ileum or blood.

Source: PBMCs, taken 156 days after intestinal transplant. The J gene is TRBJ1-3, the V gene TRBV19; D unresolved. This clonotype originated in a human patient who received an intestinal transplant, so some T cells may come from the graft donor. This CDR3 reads CASSIGGNTIYF. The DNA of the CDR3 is TGTGCCAGTAGTATCGGGGGAAACACCATATATTTT.